Listed below are T cell receptor beta chains from one sample, sequenced in a study of blood T cell repertoires in COVID-19. The repertoire was sequenced with immunoSEQ multiplex PCR; TCRdb's copy has only in-frame clones and lacks some. Of 300,000 to 450,000 clones in the sample, 85% to 90% are singletons; the top ten hold about 3%. The source material was peripheral blood. The receptors originated from a human donor in a cohort sampled during active COVID-19. Each CDR3 is given with its conserved first and last residue. A D gene is named only where the DNA matches it firmly. Not every row has a clone size; where given, it reads once, few, many or a size class.

D	V	length	J	size	DNA	CDR3
-	TRBV14	14	TRBJ1-2	-	TGTGCCACAAGCCAAACCCCAGGGGCGCTTGGCTACACCTTC	CATSQTPGALGYTF
TRBD2	TRBV9	16	TRBJ2-3	-	TGTGCCAGCAGCCCCGGGGGGGGGAGGGCCACAGATACGCAGTATTTT	CASSPGGGRATDTQYF
TRBD1	TRBV28	15	TRBJ1-5	-	TGTGCCAGCAGTTACTCAGGGGGCCGCAATCAGCCCCAGCATTTT	CASSYSGGRNQPQHF
-	TRBV6-5	15	TRBJ1-5	-	TGTGCCAGCAGTTACTACTCGTATAGCAATCAGCCCCAGCATTTT	CASSYYSYSNQPQHF
TRBD1	TRBV18	13	TRBJ1-1	-	TGTGCCAGCTCACCCGGACAGGGGTTTGAAGCTTTCTTT	CASSPGQGFEAFF
TRBD1	TRBV2	15	TRBJ1-1	-	TGTGCCAGCAGTCAATACAGGGGGGCGGACACTGAAGCTTTCTTT	CASSQYRGADTEAFF
TRBD1	TRBV29-1	14	TRBJ2-7	-	TGCAGCGTTGACCCCGGGACAGGTGTATACGAGCAGTACTTC	CSVDPGTGVYEQYF
-	TRBV30	14	TRBJ1-1	-	TGTGCCTGGAGGTGGCGGGATGTGAACACTGAAGCTTTCTTT	CAWRWRDVNTEAFF
-	TRBV9	14	TRBJ1-1	-	TGTGCCAGCAGCGTAGCGGTGGGAGTCACTGAAGCTTTCTTT	CASSVAVGVTEAFF
-	TRBV15	15	TRBJ1-4	-	TGTGCCACCAGCAGAGATCCGGGACTGAGTGAAAAACTGTTTTTT	CATSRDPGLSEKLFF
TRBD1	TRBV9	15	TRBJ2-7	-	TGTGCCAGCAGCGTAGAAGGGACAGGGGGCTACGAGCAGTACTTC	CASSVEGTGGYEQYF
TRBD2	TRBV6-4	16	TRBJ2-2	-	TGTGCCAGCAGAAGACTAGCGGGAGCGGGAACCGGGGAGCTGTTTTTT	CASRRLAGAGTGELFF
-	TRBV7-3	15	TRBJ1-6	few	TGTGCCAGCAGCTCGCAAGGAGGGGATAATTCACCCCTCCACTTT	CASSSQGGDNSPLHF
TRBD1	TRBV18	14	TRBJ1-4	-	TGTGCCAGCTCGTCCGGGACAGCGAACGAAAAACTGTTTTTT	CASSSGTANEKLFF
-	TRBV2	16	TRBJ2-2	once	TGTGCCAGCAGGAAAGACAGGTTCACGAACACCGGGGAGCTGTTTTTT	CASRKDRFTNTGELFF
TRBD2	TRBV7-8	15	TRBJ2-1	-	TGTGCCAGCAGCTTTTTTGGCGGGGGGGACAATGAGCAGTTCTTC	CASSFFGGGDNEQFF
-	TRBV28	13	TRBJ2-7	-	TGTGCCAGCAGCTACGGTCTGTCCTACGAGCAGTACTTC	CASSYGLSYEQYF
-	TRBV11-3	12	TRBJ1-1	-	TGTGCCAGCAGCTTAGGATCGGCTGAAGCTTTCTTT	CASSLGSAEAFF
-	TRBV9	15	TRBJ2-7	-	TGTGCCAGCAGCGTAGAGAGCGAGAGCCTCCACGAGCAGTACTTC	CASSVESESLHEQYF
TRBD2	TRBV19	17	TRBJ2-3	-	TGTGCCAGTAGTTGCCTACGACTAGCAGAATGCACAGATACGCAGTATTTT	CASSCLRLAECTDTQYF
-	TRBV5-1	16	TRBJ1-3	-	TGCGCCAGCAGCTTTGCTGACACCTACTCTGGAAACACCATATATTTT	CASSFADTYSGNTIYF
-	TRBV2	15	TRBJ2-1	-	TGTGCCAGCAGTGTAGCGGAGAGCTCCTACAATGAGCAGTTCTTC	CASSVAESSYNEQFF
TRBD1	TRBV7-3	13	TRBJ1-6	once	TGTGCCAGCAGCTTAAACAGGGGGTCACCCCTCCACTTT	CASSLNRGSPLHF
TRBD1	TRBV6-5	15	TRBJ2-1	-	TGTGCCAGCAGGAGCGGTGGGACAGGGTACAATGAGCAGTTCTTC	CASRSGGTGYNEQFF
-	TRBV20-1	14	TRBJ2-3	-	TGCAGTGCTAGTACCCCGCAGGGCACAGATACGCAGTATTTT	CSASTPQGTDTQYF
-	TRBV3-1/TRBV3-2	13	TRBJ1-2	-	TGTGCCAGCAGCCACGGAGGGTCGGCTGGCTACACCTTC	CASSHGGSAGYTF
-	TRBV29-1	14	TRBJ1-3	-	TGCAGCGTGGATCCCTCTACAGGGAGAAACACCATATATTTT	CSVDPSTGRNTIYF
-	TRBV4-2	15	TRBJ1-5	-	TGTGCCAGCAGCCAAGATTCCGGGGAGAATCAGCCCCAGCATTTT	CASSQDSGENQPQHF
TRBD2	TRBV24-1	15	TRBJ2-5	-	TGTGCCACCAGCCTCGGACTAGCGGGGCAAGAGACCCAGTACTTC	CATSLGLAGQETQYF
TRBD2	TRBV5-8	15	TRBJ2-1	-	TGTGCCAGCAGCTTCGTTAGCGGGACCTACAATGAGCAGTTCTTC	CASSFVSGTYNEQFF
-	TRBV3-1/TRBV3-2	16	TRBJ1-4	few	TGTGCCAGCAGCCAGCGAAGGGGTGCAACTAATGAAAAACTGTTTTTT	CASSQRRGATNEKLFF
-	TRBV6-5	14	TRBJ1-2	-	TGTGCCAGCTTATATTCAGGGTCAAACTATGGCTACACCTTC	CASLYSGSNYGYTF
TRBD1	TRBV19	15	TRBJ1-5	-	TGTGCCAGTAGTCCCGCGACAGGGGGCCATCAGCCCCAGCATTTT	CASSPATGGHQPQHF
-	TRBV3-1/TRBV3-2	15	TRBJ1-3	-	TGTGCCAGCAGCACCCTTCCTAGGGGTGGAAACACCATATATTTT	CASSTLPRGGNTIYF
-	TRBV9	15	TRBJ2-7	-	TGTGCCAGCAGCGGAGGGGGGACTAAGGGGAACGAGCAGTACTTC	CASSGGGTKGNEQYF
TRBD2	TRBV5-1	16	TRBJ2-1	-	TGCGCCAGCAGCTTGGGGCTAGCGGGGCGCTACAATGAGCAGTTCTTC	CASSLGLAGRYNEQFF
TRBD2	TRBV19	14	TRBJ2-5	few	TGTGCCAGTAGTGGCGGGGGGGCCTGGGAGACCCAGTACTTC	CASSGGGAWETQYF
TRBD1	TRBV27	14	TRBJ1-1	-	TGTGCCAGCAGTAGTCTGGACAGGAGGGGTGAAGCTTTCTTT	CASSSLDRRGEAFF
TRBD1	TRBV29-1	14	TRBJ2-2	-	TGCAGCGTTATGACAGGGGGCGCATTCGGGGAGCTGTTTTTT	CSVMTGGAFGELFF
-	TRBV27	17	TRBJ1-2	once	TGTGCCAGCAGTTTCTCCCCCCCTCCCATCAGGGGCGGTGGCTACACCTTC	CASSFSPPPIRGGGYTF
-	TRBV6-5	15	TRBJ1-5	-	TGTGCCAGCAGTTTCCCTAGGACAGGCAATCAGCCCCAGCATTTT	CASSFPRTGNQPQHF
TRBD1	TRBV15	15	TRBJ2-7	-	TGTGCCACCAGCGCCTACCGGGACAGGGTGAACGAGCAGTACTTC	CATSAYRDRVNEQYF
-	TRBV9	20	TRBJ2-4	-	TGTGCCAGCAGGGCAGCCCGGGAGGGACAGGGAAGAGGGGCCAAAAACATTCAGTACTTC	CASRAAREGQGRGAKNIQYF
-	TRBV5-1	14	TRBJ1-3	-	TGCGCCAGCAGCTTATCAGGGACTGGAAACACCATATATTTT	CASSLSGTGNTIYF
-	TRBV13	11	TRBJ1-2	-	TGTGCCAGCAGCTTCGGTGACAGAGAGACCTTC	CASSFGDRETF
-	TRBV6-6	14	TRBJ2-1	once	TGTGCCAGCCTGAGGCAGTCCTCCTACAATGAGCAGTTCTTC	CASLRQSSYNEQFF